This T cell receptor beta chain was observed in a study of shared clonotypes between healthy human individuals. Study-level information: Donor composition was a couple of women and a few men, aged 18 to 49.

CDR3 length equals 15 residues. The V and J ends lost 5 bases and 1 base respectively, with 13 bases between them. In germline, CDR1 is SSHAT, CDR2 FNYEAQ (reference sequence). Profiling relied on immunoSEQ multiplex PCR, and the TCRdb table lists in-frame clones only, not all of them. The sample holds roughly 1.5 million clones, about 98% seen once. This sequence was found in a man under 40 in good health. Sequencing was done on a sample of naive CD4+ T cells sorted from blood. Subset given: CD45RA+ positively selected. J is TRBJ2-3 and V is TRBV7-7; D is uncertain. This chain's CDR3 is CASSLARFGTDTQYF. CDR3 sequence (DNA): TGTGCCAGCAGCCTGGCAAGGTTCGGCACAGATACGCAGTATTTT. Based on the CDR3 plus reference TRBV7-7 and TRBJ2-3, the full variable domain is GAGVSQSPRYKVTKRGQDVTLRCDPISSHATLYWYQQALGQGPEFLTYFNYEAQPDKSGLPSDRFSAERPEGSISTLTIQRTEQRDSAMYRCASSLARFGTDTQYFGPGTRLTVL.